The 13 T cell receptor beta chains below were found in one sample sequenced in a study of T cell changes during pregnancy in multiple sclerosis. TCRdb's copy holds only in-frame clones and misses some; the assay was immunoSEQ multiplex PCR. The sample lists tens of thousands of clones; roughly 90% were seen once. The sample here was peripheral blood, taken in the second trimester of pregnancy. The origin of the receptors is a female donor in good health, enrolled as a control in a pregnancy study.

The V and J genes are TRBV11-2 and TRBJ1-2; D perhaps matches TRBD1 (6 bases). V shed 5 bases and J shed 3 bases, with 16 bases lying between them. CDR1 SGHAT and CDR2 FQNNGV come from the germline V gene. CDR3 length: 15 amino acids. CDR3 sequence reads: CASSKPMTGYYGYTF. CDR3 DNA sequence: TGTGCCAGCAGCAAACCCATGACAGGATACTATGGCTACACCTTC.

This chain connects TRBV13 to TRBJ2-7; D remains unclear. V gave up 1 base and J gave up 6 bases, with 7 bases separating them. This CDR3 spans 12 amino acids. Germline CDR1 reads PRHDT; CDR2 reads FYEKMQ (reference sequence). The CDR3 region is CASSLVTSEQYF. CDR3 DNA sequence: TGTGCCAGCAGCTTAGTCACATCCGAGCAGTACTTC.

CDR3 residues: CASSLGRSLSANYGYTF. CDR3 DNA: TGCGCCAGCAGCTTGGGCAGGTCTCTTTCAGCAAACTATGGCTACACCTTC. The V gene is TRBV5-1, the J gene TRBJ1-2; D is unclear. The V gene's germline CDR1 is SGHRS and CDR2 YFSETQ. V lost 0 bases and J 2 bases, leaving 17 bases between the germline ends. The CDR3 has 17 amino acids.

V gene TRBV9 combines with J gene TRBJ2-1, with D possibly being TRBD1 (5 bases). The germline V gene encodes CDR1 SGDLS and CDR2 YYNGEE. V dropped 2 bases and J dropped 2 bases, with 11 bases sitting between them. CDR3 length equals 15 residues. The CDR3 region is CASSVSGSAYNEQFF. The CDR3 bases are TGTGCCAGCAGCGTTTCAGGGTCCGCCTACAATGAGCAGTTCTTC.

The chain is built from TRBV9 and TRBJ1-4, with 9 nucleotides matching TRBD1. The CDR3 has 15 residues. V shed 4 bases and J 5 bases; nucleotides not matched to a gene: 6. CDR1 is SGDLS, CDR2 YYNGEE, per germline. As DNA, the CDR3 is TGTGCCAGCAGCCCTGGGACAGGGAGGAATGAAAAACTGTTTTTT. Amino acids: CASSPGTGRNEKLFF.

The chain combines TRBV5-1 with TRBJ1-1; 9 bases agree with TRBD1. J lost 3 bases, V lost 4 bases, and 4 bases had no gene match. Germline assignment: CDR1 SGHRS and CDR2 YFSETQ. The CDR3 loop spans 14 amino acids. CDR3 amino acids: CASSRTGEDTEAFF. The CDR3 DNA sequence: TGCGCCAGCAGCCGGACAGGGGAGGACACTGAAGCTTTCTTT.

The chain has TRBV9 and TRBJ1-2; TRBD1 matches at 7 bases. CDR3 length: 17 amino acids. Germline CDR1 is SGDLS and CDR2 is YYNGEE. V was clipped by 0 bases and J by 0 bases; unmatched bases: 8. CDR3 amino acids: CASSVDRDRISNYGYTF. The CDR3 DNA reads TGTGCCAGCAGCGTAGATAGGGACAGAATATCTAACTATGGCTACACCTTC.

The genes are TRBV6-5 and TRBJ2-5; 7 positions match TRBD2. CDR1 is MNHEY, CDR2 SVGAGI, per germline. Trimming took 0 bases from V and 1 from J; bases not matched to a gene: 5. The CDR3 totals 16 residues. CDR3 in DNA: TGTGCCAGCAGTTACTCCGGGACTACCTCCCAAGAGACCCAGTACTTC. As protein: CASSYSGTTSQETQYF.

The rearrangement joins TRBV15 to TRBJ2-7; TRBD2 might be the D (6 bases). The CDR3 sequence is 14 residues long. The germline gives CDR1 LNHNV, CDR2 YYDKDF (reference sequence). V was trimmed by 1 base and J by 6 bases, leaving 13 bases between them. In DNA, the CDR3 is TGTGCCACCAGCAGAGTTGGCGGGAACTCCGAGCAGTACTTC. Its translation: CATSRVGGNSEQYF.

This clone was counted only a few times. The genes are TRBV9 and TRBJ1-5, with D perhaps TRBD1 (6 bases). V was pared by 4 bases and J by 0 bases, with 8 bases between. The germline CDR1 and CDR2 sequences are SGDLS and YYNGEE. The CDR3 runs to 14 residues. Here the CDR3 DNA reads TGTGCCAGCAGCCCAGGGGATAGCAATCAGCCCCAGCATTTT. Its protein is CASSPGDSNQPQHF.

This clone was seen a single time. The chain employs TRBV9 and TRBJ2-5; tentatively, D is TRBD1 (6 bases). This CDR3 region has 16 residues. Germline loops: CDR1 SGDLS, CDR2 YYNGEE. The ends were cut back, 0 bases at V and 4 bases at J, with 16 bases in the middle. DNA for the CDR3: TGTGCCAGCAGCGTAGAAGTAAGGGACACCCTAGAGACCCAGTACTTC. It specifies CASSVEVRDTLETQYF.

The chain joins TRBV6-1 to TRBJ2-1, with a weak D call TRBD1 (6 bases). CDR1 and CDR2 from the germline V gene are MNHNS and SASEGT. V shed 3 bases and J shed 5 bases, with 14 bases lying between them. The CDR3 runs to 15 residues. The CDR3 DNA sequence: TGTGCCAGCAGTGAGGGGCAGGGGTTGGACAATGAGCAGTTCTTC. This translates into CASSEGQGLDNEQFF.

The V call is TRBV10-3, the J call TRBJ2-4; D is possibly TRBD1 (5 bases). Germline V gene data show CDR1 as ENHRY and CDR2 as SYGVKD. This CDR3 is built from 14 residues. Trimming shortened V by 3 bases and J by 3 bases, and 9 bases separated the two germline ends. CDR3 residues: CAISESDSKNIQYF. CDR3 nucleotide sequence: TGTGCCATCAGTGAAAGCGACAGCAAAAACATTCAGTACTTC.